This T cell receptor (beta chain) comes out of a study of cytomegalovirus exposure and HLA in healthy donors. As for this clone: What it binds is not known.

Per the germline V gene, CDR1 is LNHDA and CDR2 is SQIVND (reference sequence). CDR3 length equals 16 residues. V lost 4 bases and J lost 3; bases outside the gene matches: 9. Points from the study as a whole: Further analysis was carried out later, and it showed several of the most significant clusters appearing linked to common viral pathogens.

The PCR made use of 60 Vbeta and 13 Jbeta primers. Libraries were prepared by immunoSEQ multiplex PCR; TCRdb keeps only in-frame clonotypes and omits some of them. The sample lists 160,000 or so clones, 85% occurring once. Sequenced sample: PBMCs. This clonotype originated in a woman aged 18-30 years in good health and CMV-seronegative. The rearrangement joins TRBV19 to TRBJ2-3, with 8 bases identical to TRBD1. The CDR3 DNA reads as TGTGCCAGTAGTAACCCCACAGGGGGAGTAACAGATACGCAGTATTTT. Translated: CASSNPTGGVTDTQYF.